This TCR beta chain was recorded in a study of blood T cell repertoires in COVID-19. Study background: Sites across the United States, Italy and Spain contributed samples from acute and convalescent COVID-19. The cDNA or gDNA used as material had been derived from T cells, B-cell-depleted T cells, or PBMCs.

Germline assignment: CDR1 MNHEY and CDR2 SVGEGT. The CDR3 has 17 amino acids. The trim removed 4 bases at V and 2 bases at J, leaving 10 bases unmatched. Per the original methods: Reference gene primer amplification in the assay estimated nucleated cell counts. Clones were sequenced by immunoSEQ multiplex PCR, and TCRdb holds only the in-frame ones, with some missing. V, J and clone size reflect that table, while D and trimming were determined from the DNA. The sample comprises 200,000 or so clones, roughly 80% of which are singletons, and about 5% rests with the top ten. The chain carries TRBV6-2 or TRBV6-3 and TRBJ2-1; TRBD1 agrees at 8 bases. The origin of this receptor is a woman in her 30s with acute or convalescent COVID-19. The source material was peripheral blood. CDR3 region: CASSFDPGQAAYNEQFF. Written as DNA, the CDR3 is TGTGCCAGCAGTTTTGATCCGGGACAGGCCGCCTACAATGAGCAGTTCTTC.